Reported below is one T cell receptor beta chain. Its antigen remains undetermined. The sample holds no much larger clone one base away, and base qualities are not on file. This sample was included in a study of T cell repertoires in cytomegalovirus infection (dated by TCRdb to the late 2010s). Regarding the research as a whole: Donor HLA type was relevant to the analysis, because carriage of CMV infection together with the matching HLA type was indicated by public TCR beta signatures.

Points the paper makes about the study in general: The ex vivo response was dominated by HLA-C-restricted CMV-specific TCR beta clonotypes, which also provided the single most frequent clonotype in two of eight donors. In both this cohort and an independent cohort of a few hundred donors, the cumulative frequency of public TCR beta family members distinguished carriers of CMV infection plus the relevant HLA type.

V gives up 3 bases and J gives up 12 bases, and the segment between their germline ends measures 24 bases. From its cysteine to its phenylalanine, the CDR3 spans 16 amino acids. Solely the CDR3 DNA is kept, with 48 bases framed from the first base. Instrument used: Illumina HiSeq 1500. TCRdb took the public reads, trimmed them with fastp at Q25, ran MiXCR for clone calling and kept in-frame beta chains. Every entry covers one CDR3 protein and lists the most common genes and DNA from its rows. In all, the sample holds approximately 400,000 distinct CDR3 sequences, and 31% of those were seen once. The biggest ten clones account for roughly 15% of the sample.

Here the chain combines TRBV12-3 or TRBV12-4 and TRBJ2-1; the D region may be TRBD1 or TRBD2, each matching 5 bases equally. The specimen sequenced was PBMCs. This receptor was taken from a human donor in good health (CMV status not recorded). Some clones in this sample may be carry-over from other donors' samples. The sequenced DNA is TGTGCCAGCAGTTTCTCGGGCGCCCCAACGGGAACAGGGCAGTTCTTC. It codes for CASSFSGAPTGTGQFF.